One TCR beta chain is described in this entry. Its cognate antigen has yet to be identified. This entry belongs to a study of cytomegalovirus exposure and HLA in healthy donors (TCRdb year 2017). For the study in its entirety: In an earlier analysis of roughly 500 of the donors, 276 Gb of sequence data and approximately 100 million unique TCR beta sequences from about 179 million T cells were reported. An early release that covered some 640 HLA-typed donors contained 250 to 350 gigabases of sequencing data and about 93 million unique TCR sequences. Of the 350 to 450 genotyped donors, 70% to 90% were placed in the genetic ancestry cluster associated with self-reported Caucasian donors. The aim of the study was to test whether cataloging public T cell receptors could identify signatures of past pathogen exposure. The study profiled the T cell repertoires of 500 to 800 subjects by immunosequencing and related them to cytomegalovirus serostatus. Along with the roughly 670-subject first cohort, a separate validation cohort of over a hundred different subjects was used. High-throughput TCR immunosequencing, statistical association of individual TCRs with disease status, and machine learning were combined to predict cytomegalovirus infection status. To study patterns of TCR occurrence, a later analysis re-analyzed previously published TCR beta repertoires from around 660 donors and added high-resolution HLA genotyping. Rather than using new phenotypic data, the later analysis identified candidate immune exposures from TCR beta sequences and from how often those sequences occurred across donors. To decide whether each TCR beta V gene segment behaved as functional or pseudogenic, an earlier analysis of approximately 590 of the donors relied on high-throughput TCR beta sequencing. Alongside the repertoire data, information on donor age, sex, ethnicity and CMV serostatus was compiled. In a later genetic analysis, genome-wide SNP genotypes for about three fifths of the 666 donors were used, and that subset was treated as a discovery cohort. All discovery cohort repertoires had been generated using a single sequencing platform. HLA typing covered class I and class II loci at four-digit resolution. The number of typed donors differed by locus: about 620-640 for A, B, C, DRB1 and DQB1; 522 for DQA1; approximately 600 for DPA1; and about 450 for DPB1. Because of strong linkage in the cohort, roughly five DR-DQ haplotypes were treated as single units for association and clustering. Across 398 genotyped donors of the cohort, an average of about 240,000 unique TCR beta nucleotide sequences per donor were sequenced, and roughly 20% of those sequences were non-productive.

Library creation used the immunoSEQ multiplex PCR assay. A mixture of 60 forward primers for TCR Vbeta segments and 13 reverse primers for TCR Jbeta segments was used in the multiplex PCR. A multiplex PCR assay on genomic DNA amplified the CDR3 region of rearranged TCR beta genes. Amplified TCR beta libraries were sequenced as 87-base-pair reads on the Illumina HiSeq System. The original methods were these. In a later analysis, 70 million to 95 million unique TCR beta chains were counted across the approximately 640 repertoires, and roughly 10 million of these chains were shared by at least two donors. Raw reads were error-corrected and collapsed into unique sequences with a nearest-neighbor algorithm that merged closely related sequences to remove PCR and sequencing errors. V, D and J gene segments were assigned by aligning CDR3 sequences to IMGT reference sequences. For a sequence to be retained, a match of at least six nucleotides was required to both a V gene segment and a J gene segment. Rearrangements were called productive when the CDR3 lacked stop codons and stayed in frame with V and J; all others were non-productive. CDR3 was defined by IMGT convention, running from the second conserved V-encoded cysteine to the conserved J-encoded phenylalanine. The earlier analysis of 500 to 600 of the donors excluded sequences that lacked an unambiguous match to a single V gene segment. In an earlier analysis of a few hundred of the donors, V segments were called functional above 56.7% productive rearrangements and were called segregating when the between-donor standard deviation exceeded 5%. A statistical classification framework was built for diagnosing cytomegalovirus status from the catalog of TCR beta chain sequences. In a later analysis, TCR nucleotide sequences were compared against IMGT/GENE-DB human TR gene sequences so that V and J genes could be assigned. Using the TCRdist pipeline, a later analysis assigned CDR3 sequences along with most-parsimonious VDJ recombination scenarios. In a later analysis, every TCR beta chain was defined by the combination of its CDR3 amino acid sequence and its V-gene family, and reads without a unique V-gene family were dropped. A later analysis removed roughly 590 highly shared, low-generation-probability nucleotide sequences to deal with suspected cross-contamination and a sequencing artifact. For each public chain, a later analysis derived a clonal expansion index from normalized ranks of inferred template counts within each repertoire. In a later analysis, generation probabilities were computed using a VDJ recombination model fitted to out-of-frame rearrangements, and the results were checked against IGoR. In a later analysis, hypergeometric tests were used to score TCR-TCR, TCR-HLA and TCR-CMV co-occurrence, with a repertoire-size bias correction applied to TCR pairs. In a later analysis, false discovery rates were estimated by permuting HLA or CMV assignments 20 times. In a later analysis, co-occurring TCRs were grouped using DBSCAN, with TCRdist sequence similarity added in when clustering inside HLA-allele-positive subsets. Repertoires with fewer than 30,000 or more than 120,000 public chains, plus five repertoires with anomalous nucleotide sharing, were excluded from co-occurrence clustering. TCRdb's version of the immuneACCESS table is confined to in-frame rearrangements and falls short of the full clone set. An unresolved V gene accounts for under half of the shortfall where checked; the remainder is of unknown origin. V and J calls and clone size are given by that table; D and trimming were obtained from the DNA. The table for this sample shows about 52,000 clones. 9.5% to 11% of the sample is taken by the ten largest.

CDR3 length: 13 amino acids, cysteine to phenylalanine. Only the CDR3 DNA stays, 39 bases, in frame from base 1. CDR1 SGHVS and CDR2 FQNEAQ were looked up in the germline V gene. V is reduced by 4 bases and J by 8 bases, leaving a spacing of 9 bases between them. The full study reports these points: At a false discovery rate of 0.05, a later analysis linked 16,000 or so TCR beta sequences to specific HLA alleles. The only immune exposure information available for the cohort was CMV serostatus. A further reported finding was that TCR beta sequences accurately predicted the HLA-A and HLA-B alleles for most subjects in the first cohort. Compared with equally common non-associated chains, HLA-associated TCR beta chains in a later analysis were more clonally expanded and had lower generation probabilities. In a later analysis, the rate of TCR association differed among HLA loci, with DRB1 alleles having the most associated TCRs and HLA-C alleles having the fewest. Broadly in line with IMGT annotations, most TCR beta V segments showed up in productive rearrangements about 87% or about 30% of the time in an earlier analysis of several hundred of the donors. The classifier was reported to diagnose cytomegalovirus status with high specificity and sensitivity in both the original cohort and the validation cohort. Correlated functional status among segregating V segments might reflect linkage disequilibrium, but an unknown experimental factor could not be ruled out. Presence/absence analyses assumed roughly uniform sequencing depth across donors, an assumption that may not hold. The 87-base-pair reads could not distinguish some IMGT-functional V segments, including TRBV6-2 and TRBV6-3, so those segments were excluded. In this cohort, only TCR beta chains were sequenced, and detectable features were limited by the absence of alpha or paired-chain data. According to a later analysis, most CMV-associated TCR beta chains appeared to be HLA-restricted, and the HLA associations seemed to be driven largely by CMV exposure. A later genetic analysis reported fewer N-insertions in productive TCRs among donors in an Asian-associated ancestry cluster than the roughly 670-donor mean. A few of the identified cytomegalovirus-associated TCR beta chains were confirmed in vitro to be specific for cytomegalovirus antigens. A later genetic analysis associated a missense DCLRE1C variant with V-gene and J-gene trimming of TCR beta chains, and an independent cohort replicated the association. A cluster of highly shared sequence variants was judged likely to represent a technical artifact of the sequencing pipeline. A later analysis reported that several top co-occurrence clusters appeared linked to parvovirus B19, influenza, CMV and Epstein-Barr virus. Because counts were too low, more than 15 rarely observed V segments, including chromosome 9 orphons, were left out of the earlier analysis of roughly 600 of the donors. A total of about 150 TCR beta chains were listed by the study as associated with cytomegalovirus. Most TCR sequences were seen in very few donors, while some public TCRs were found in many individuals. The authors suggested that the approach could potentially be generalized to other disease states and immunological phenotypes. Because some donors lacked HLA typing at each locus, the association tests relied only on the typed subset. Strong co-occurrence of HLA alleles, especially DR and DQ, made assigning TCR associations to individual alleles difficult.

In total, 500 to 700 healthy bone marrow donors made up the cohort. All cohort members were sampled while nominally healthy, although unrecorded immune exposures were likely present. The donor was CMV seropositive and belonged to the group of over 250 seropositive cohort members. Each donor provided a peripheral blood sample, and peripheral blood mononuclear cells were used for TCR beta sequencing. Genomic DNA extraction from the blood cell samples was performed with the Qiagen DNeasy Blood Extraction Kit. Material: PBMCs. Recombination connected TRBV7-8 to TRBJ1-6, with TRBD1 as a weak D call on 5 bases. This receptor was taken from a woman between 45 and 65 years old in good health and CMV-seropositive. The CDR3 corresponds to CASSSDIDSPLHF. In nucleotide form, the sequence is TGTGCCAGCAGCTCGGACATAGATTCACCCCTCCACTTT.